A selection of T cell receptor beta chains follows, all from one sample in a study of T-cell reconstitution after alpha-beta-depleted transplantation in children. TCRdb processed the PCR reads anew with MiXCR; each CDR3 protein has one entry. The sample consists of 700,000 to 950,000 distinct CDR3 sequences, roughly 16% of them appearing once. The input for sequencing was PBMCs, mostly from graft donor cells, taken 360 days after TCRalphabeta/CD19-depleted stem cell transplant. Receptors were obtained from a male patient younger than 18 who had a stem cell transplant for acute lymphoblastic leukemia, so the T cells may come from the graft donor. The CDR3 runs from the conserved cysteine through the conserved F or W. The order of the fields is D gene, J gene, V gene, clone size, CDR3 DNA, CDR3 protein. The D gene is left open where the match is weak. Only some rows state a clone size, as once, few, many or a class for expanded clones.

TRBD1 TRBJ2-7 TRBV7-9 many TGTGCCAGCAGGGAAACAGGGGTCGAGCAGTACTTC CASRETGVEQYF
TRBD2 TRBJ2-3 TRBV29-1 many TGCAGCGCTGGACGGGAGGGAGCAGATACGCAGTATTTT CSAGREGADTQYF
. TRBJ2-3 TRBV20-1 many TGCAGTGCTAGAGATCCCCAGGGCCCAGATACGCAGTATTTT CSARDPQGPDTQYF
TRBD2 TRBJ2-1 TRBV28 many TGTGCCAGCAGTTCTCTAAGAGGGACTAGCGGGAGGCTCTCTCTCTACAATGAGCAGTTCTTC CASSSLRGTSGRLSLYNEQFF
TRBD1 TRBJ1-5 TRBV6-4 . TGTGCCAGCGGGGACAGGGGGATTCAGCCCCAGCATTTT CASGDRGIQPQHF
. TRBJ1-2 TRBV27 . TGTGCCAGCAGTTCCCGGGGTCCCTTCGAGGGCTACACCTTC CASSSRGPFEGYTF
. TRBJ2-7 TRBV4-1 . TGCGCCAGCAGCCAAGGGTGGAATATTTTGACTGGGATTGACTACGAGCAGTACTTC CASSQGWNILTGIDYEQYF
. TRBJ2-1 TRBV12-3/TRBV12-4 . TGTGCCAGCAGTCCGGCCCCTTCATACAATGAGCAGTTCTTC CASSPAPSYNEQFF
. TRBJ2-4 TRBV15 few TGTGCCACCAGCAGTGCCGTTTCGGACATTCAGTACTTC CATSSAVSDIQYF
. TRBJ1-6 TRBV6-1 many TGTGCCAGCAGGTCGGGAATCTATAATTCACCCCTCCACTTT CASRSGIYNSPLHF
TRBD1 TRBJ1-6 TRBV12-3/TRBV12-4 . TGTGCCAGCAGTTTAGGACCGGGACAGGGGCAGAGGAATTCACCCCTCCACTTT CASSLGPGQGQRNSPLHF
. TRBJ2-1 TRBV11-2 . TGTGCCAGCAGCTTAGATCCGGCTTGGCGGACCCTTTTCTCCTACAATGAGCAGTTCTTC CASSLDPAWRTLFSYNEQFF
. TRBJ2-7 TRBV27 . TGTGCCAGCAGCGATCAGACGGCGCACCTCGAAGGGGACGAGCAGTACTTC CASSDQTAHLEGDEQYF
. TRBJ2-4 TRBV4-1 few TGCGCCAGCAGCGAGATCCCGCCTTTCAAAAACATTCAGTACTTC CASSEIPPFKNIQYF
TRBD1 TRBJ2-2 TRBV5-5 . TGTGCCAGCGGGACAGGGGTTAGCACCGGGGAGCTGTTTTTT CASGTGVSTGELFF
. TRBJ2-1 TRBV5-1 few TGCGCCAGCAGCTTGGTAGGTTCCCCGGGCGATGAGCAGTTCTTC CASSLVGSPGDEQFF
. TRBJ1-2 TRBV12-3/TRBV12-4 . TGTGCCAGCAGTTCAGGGATCCTTAACTATGGCTACACCTTC CASSSGILNYGYTF
TRBD2 TRBJ2-7 TRBV5-1 . TGCGCCAGCAGCAGGAGGACTAGCGGGGCCTCCTACGAGCAGTACTTC CASSRRTSGASYEQYF
. TRBJ2-3 TRBV28 many TGTGCCAGCACCTCAGTGGGGACCCCACGCACAGATACGCAGTATTTT CASTSVGTPRTDTQYF
TRBD2 TRBJ2-3 TRBV4-1 few TGCGCCAGCAGCCAAAAGGCGGGAGGGCTTGGAGATACGCAGTATTTT CASSQKAGGLGDTQYF
. TRBJ2-3 TRBV5-1 few TGCGCCAGCAGCTTCCAGTCAGGGGGCACAGATACGCAGTATTTT CASSFQSGGTDTQYF
TRBD2 TRBJ2-1 TRBV5-1 . TGCGCCAGCACCCAATGGGCGGGAGCCAACAATGAGCAGTTCTTC CASTQWAGANNEQFF
. TRBJ2-1 TRBV9 . TGTGCCAGCAGCGTCCGGGCGGCTACCTACAATGAGCAGTTCTTC CASSVRAATYNEQFF
. TRBJ1-6 TRBV12-3/TRBV12-4 many TGTGCCAGCAGTCGCCAGGGGTACTATAATTCACCCCTCCACTTT CASSRQGYYNSPLHF
TRBD1 TRBJ2-7 TRBV5-5 few TGTGCCAGCAGCTGGGACAGTATTTCCTACGAGCAGTACTTC CASSWDSISYEQYF
. TRBJ2-3 TRBV7-3 few TGTGCCAGCAGCCCTGGGGGGGGCGGGAGTGATACGCAGTATTTT CASSPGGGGSDTQYF
. TRBJ1-1 TRBV12-3/TRBV12-4 many TGTGCCAGCAGTTTGGACAGATTGAACACTGAAGCTTTCTTT CASSLDRLNTEAFF
. TRBJ2-2 TRBV24-1 . TGTGCCACCAGTGATTTGGGACAGAGGAACACCGGGGAGCTGTTTTTT CATSDLGQRNTGELFF
. TRBJ2-7 TRBV5-1 . TGCGCCAGCAGCTTGCCCTCCCGCTCCTACGAGCAGTACTTC CASSLPSRSYEQYF
TRBD1 TRBJ1-6 TRBV7-9 . TGTGCCAGCAGCTATACCGGGACAGGGAACTCACCCCTCCACTTT CASSYTGTGNSPLHF
. TRBJ2-7 TRBV5-6 . TGTGCCAGCAGCTTGGCAGCCCTCTACGAGCAGTACTTC CASSLAALYEQYF
. TRBJ2-4 TRBV3-1 few TGTGCCAGCAGCCCGGGACTGAAAAACATTCAGTACTTC CASSPGLKNIQYF
. TRBJ2-7 TRBV3-1 . TGTGCCAGCTCCCGGAAGGGGAGCGAGCAGTACTTC CASSRKGSEQYF
TRBD1 TRBJ1-2 TRBV29-1 few TGCAGCGTTGAAGATTGGAGGACAGGGGGCGCGGGTGGCTACACCTTC CSVEDWRTGGAGGYTF
TRBD1 TRBJ2-1 TRBV2 few TGTGCCAGCACTCCGGTTAGGACAGGGCTAAACAATGAGCAGTTCTTC CASTPVRTGLNNEQFF
TRBD2 TRBJ2-5 TRBV7-6 . TGTGCCAGCAGCTTAGCGACTAGCGGGAGGGGTGGAGCAGAGACCCAGTACTTC CASSLATSGRGGAETQYF
. TRBJ2-1 TRBV20-1 . TGCAGTGCTAGTTGGCCCCGGGGCTACAATGAGCAGTTCTTC CSASWPRGYNEQFF